These 2 T cell receptor beta chains came from one sample sequenced in a study of shared clonotypes between healthy human individuals. This table comes from immunoSEQ multiplex PCR, and its TCRdb copy is limited to in-frame clones, with some not included. The sample includes about 380,000 clones, 90% to 98% of them seen just once. The sample consisted of memory CD8+ T cells sorted from blood. Regarding subset: CD45RO+ cells pooled with CCR7-negative TemRA cells. These receptors were taken from a man aged 25 to 40 in good health.

This chain links TRBV21-1 with TRBJ1-2. TRBV21-1 is flagged as a pseudogene. The CDR3 is 16 residues long. The DNA of the CDR3 is TGTGCCAGCAGCAAAGGGCCAGTTTTAGCTAACTATGGCTACACCTTC. It encodes CASSKGPVLANYGYTF.

The DNA of the CDR3 is TGTGCCAGCTCAAAAGGACTAGCGGGCTCCTACGAGCAGTACTTC. Translation: CASSKGLAGSYEQYF. This sequence joins TRBV18 and TRBJ2-7; 11 nucleotides agree with TRBD2. CDR1 is KGHSH, CDR2 LQKENI, per germline. With V trimmed by 5 bases and J by 0 bases, 3 bases remained unmatched. This CDR3 is 15 amino acids long.